This TCR beta chain comes out of a study of cytomegalovirus exposure and HLA in healthy donors. The study's findings and limits: One later analysis, an examination of the 100 to 150 validation repertoires, found that first-cohort TCR clusters tended to co-occur in them. In vitro confirmation showed three CMV-associated chains to be CMV antigen specific.

Clones were read by immunoSEQ multiplex PCR, and TCRdb kept only the in-frame ones, dropping some. The sample has 70,000 to 80,000 clones, about 94% seen once; the top ten hold roughly 2%. Note on this clone: Its antigen is unidentified.

This CDR3 spans 13 amino acids. V was trimmed by 10 bases and J by 1 base, leaving 13 bases between them. Germline V CDR1 and CDR2: MNHEY, SVGAGI. The source is a young woman in good health and CMV-seronegative. The chain is built from TRBV6-5 and TRBJ2-5, with a tentative D call TRBD2 (6 bases). Input material: PBMCs. Here the CDR3 reads CATGVAAQETQYF. CDR3 bases: TGTGCCACCGGGGTAGCGGCCCAAGAGACCCAGTACTTC.